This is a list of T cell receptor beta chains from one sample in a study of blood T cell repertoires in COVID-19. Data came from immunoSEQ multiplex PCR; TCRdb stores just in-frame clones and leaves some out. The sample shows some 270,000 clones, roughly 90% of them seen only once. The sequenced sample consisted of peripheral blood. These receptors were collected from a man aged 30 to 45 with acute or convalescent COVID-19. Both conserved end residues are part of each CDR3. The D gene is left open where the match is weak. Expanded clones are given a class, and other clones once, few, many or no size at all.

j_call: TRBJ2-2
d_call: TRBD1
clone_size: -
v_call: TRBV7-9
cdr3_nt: TGTGCCAGCAGCCATACCAAAGACAGGGGGCACACCGGGGAGCTGTTTTTT
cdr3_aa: CASSHTKDRGHTGELFF

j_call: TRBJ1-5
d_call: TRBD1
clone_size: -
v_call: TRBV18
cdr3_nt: TGTGCCAGCTCACCCGGGGGACAGAGCAATCAGCCCCAGCATTTT
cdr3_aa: CASSPGGQSNQPQHF

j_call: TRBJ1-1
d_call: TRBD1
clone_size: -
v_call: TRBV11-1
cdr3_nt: TGTGCCAGCAGCTTAGGACAGGGGTCCACTGAAGCTTTCTTT
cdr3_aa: CASSLGQGSTEAFF

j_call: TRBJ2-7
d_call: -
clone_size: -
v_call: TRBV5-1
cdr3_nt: TGCGCCAGCAGCTCAACCTACGAGCAGTACTTC
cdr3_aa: CASSSTYEQYF

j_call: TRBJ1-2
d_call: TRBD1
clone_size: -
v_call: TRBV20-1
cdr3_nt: TGCAGTGCTAGTTGGAGACAGGGCTATGGCTACACCTTC
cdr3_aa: CSASWRQGYGYTF

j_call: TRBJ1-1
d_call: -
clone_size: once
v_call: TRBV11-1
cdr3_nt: TGTGCCAGCAGCTTGACAGCATTGAACACTGAAGCTTTCTTT
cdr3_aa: CASSLTALNTEAFF

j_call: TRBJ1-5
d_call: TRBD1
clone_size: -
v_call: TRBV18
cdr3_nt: TGTGCCAGCTCATTAGGACAGGGGACCAATCAGCCCCAGCATTTT
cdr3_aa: CASSLGQGTNQPQHF

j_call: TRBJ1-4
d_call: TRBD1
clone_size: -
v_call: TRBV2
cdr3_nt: TGTGCCATCTACCAGGGGGCGGCTAATGAAAAACTGTTTTTT
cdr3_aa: CAIYQGAANEKLFF

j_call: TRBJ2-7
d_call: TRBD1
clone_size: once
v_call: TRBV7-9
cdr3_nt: TGTGCCAGCAGCTCCGCAGGGGGTATTTCCTACGAGCAGTACTTC
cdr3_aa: CASSSAGGISYEQYF

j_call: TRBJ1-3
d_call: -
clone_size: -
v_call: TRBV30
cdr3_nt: TGTGCCTGGAGCGCGTACAGGGTTATCTCTGGAAACACCATATATTTT
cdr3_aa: CAWSAYRVISGNTIYF

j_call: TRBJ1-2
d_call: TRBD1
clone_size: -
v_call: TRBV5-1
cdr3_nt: TGCGCCAGCAGCCGGGACAGCTCCTATGGCTACACCTTC
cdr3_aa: CASSRDSSYGYTF

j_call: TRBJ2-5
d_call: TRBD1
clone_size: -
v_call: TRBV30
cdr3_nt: TGTGCCTGGAAGCGGACAGGGGAGACCCAGTACTTC
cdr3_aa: CAWKRTGETQYF

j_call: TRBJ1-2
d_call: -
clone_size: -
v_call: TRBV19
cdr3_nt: TGTGCCAGTAGTATGGCCAGTTGGAACTATGGCTACACCTTC
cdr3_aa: CASSMASWNYGYTF

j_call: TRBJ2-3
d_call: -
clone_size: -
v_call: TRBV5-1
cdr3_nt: TGCGCCAGCAGCCCCTGGGACTTCTCCCTCCGAGATACGCAGTATTTT
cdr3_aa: CASSPWDFSLRDTQYF

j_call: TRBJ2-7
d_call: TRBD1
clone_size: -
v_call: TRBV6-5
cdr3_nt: TGTGCCAGCAGTTACACCGGGACAGCCTACGAGCAGTACTTC
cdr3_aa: CASSYTGTAYEQYF

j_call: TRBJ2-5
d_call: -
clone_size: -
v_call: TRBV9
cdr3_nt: TGTGCCAGCAGCGTAGTGGGACAATCACAAGAGACCCAGTACTTC
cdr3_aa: CASSVVGQSQETQYF

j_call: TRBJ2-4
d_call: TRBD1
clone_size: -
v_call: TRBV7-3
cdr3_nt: TGTGCCAGCGGGGGACAGGGTGGCAAAAACATTCAGTACTTC
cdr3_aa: CASGGQGGKNIQYF

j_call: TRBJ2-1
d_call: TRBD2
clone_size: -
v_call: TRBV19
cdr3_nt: TGTGCCAGTAGCGAGAGGGGCGGGAGCAATGAGCAGTTCTTC
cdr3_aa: CASSERGGSNEQFF

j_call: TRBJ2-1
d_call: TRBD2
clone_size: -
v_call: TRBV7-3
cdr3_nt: TGTGCCAGCAGCCCTAAGCGGGGGGGCTACAATGAGCAGTTCTTC
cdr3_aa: CASSPKRGGYNEQFF

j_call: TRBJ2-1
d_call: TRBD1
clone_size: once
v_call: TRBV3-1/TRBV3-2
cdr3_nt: TGTGCCAGCAGCCAACCTATTGGGACAGGGTTGCGCAATGAGCAGTTCTTC
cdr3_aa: CASSQPIGTGLRNEQFF

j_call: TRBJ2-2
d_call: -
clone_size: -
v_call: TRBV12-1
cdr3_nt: TGTGCCAGCAGACCAGCGGGAGAGTCCCCCGGGGAGCTGTTTTTT
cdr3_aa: CASRPAGESPGELFF

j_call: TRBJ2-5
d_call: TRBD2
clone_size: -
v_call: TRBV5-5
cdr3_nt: TGTGCCAGCAGCTTGGTTTCGGCGGGAGTTGAGACCCAGTACTTC
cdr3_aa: CASSLVSAGVETQYF

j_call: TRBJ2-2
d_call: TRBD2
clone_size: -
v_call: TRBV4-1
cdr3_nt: TGCGCCAGCACCGTAGCGGGGGGACATACCGGGGAGCTGTTTTTT
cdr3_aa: CASTVAGGHTGELFF

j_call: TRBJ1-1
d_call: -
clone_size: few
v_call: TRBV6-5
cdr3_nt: TGTGCCAGCACCGGACAGCGTAACACTGAAGCTTTCTTT
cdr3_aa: CASTGQRNTEAFF

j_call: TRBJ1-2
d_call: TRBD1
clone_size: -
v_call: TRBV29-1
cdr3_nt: TGCAGCGTTTGGGACAGCTCCGGCTATGGCTACACCTTC
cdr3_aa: CSVWDSSGYGYTF

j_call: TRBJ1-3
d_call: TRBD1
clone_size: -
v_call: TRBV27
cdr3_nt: TGTGCCAGCAGTTTAAGGAGGACAGGGGGCTCTAACTCTGGAAACACCATATATTTT
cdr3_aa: CASSLRRTGGSNSGNTIYF

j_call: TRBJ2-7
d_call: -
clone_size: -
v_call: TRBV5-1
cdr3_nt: TGCGCCAGCCTCTACGAGCAGTACTTC
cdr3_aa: CASLYEQYF

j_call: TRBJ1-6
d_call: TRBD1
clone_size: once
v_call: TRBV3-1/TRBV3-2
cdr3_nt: TGTGCCAGCAGCCAATACCCCCGGGACAGCCTGGGGAGTTCACCCCTCCACTTT
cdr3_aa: CASSQYPRDSLGSSPLHF

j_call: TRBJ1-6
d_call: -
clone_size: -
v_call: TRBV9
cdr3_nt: TGTGCCAGCAGCGTAGGGAGGACTCCTCCCTTGACCCTCCACTTT
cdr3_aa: CASSVGRTPPLTLHF

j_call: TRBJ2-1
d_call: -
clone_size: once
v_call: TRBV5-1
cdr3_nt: TGCGCCAGCAGCTTGGAATACAGGGGCGGGGATGAGCAGTTCTTC
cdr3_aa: CASSLEYRGGDEQFF

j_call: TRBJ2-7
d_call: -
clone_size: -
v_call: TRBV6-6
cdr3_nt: TGTGCCAGCGAGGGTAGCGGCCGTCGTGAGCAGTACTTC
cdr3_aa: CASEGSGRREQYF

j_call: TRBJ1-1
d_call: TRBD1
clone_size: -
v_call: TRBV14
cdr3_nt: TGTGCCAGCAGCCAGGTCAGGGGGCGTAGCACTGAAGCTTTCTTT
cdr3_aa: CASSQVRGRSTEAFF

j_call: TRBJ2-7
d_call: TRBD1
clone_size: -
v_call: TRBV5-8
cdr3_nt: TGTGCCAGCAGACAGAAAGGACAGGGGTCCTACGAGCAGTACTTC
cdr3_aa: CASRQKGQGSYEQYF

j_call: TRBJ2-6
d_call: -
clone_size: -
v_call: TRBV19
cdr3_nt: TGTGCCAGTAGCCGAATCTGGGAGAGCTCTGGGGCCAACGTCCTGACTTTC
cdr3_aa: CASSRIWESSGANVLTF

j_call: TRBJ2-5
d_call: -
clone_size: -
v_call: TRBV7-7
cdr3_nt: TGTGCTAGCAGCCAGGGAAACGGAAGGCAAGAGACCCAGTACTTC
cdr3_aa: CASSQGNGRQETQYF

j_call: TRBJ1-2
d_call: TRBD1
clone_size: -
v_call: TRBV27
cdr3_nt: TGTGCCAGCAGTCAAAGAGCACAGGGGAGGTACACCTTC
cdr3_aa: CASSQRAQGRYTF

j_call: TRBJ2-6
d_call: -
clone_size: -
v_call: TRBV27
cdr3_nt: TGTGCCAGGCCGGGACAATATCCCTCTGGGGCCAACGTCCTGACTTTC
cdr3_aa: CARPGQYPSGANVLTF

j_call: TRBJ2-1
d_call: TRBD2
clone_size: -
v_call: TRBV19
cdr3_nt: TGTGCCACGACTAGCGGGGGCTACAATGAGCAGTTCTTC
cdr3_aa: CATTSGGYNEQFF

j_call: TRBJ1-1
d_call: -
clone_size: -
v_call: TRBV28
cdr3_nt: TGTGCCACCTCCAGGGGCACTGAAGCTTTCTTT
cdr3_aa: CATSRGTEAFF

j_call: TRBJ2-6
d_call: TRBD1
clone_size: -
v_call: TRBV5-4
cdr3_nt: TGTGCCAGCAGCTTGTCTTCAGGGGGAGCCCTTCGGTCTGGGGCCAACGTCCTGACTTTC
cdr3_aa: CASSLSSGGALRSGANVLTF

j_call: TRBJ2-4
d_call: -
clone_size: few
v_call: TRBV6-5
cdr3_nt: TGTGCCAGCACCGCAGGGGGTAGCGGAAACATTCAGTACTTC
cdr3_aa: CASTAGGSGNIQYF

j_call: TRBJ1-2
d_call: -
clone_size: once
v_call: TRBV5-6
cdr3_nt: TGTGCCAGCAGCTTGGCATTTTATGGCTACACCTTC
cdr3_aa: CASSLAFYGYTF

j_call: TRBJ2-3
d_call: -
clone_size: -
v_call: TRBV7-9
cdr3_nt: TGTGCCAGCAGCCGTTTAGTCGGAGGCACAGATACGCAGTATTTT
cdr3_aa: CASSRLVGGTDTQYF

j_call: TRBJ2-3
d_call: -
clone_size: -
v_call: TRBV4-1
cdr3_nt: TGCGCCAGCAGCCAAGATGCGGGACAGAGCACAGATACGCAGTATTTT
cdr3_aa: CASSQDAGQSTDTQYF

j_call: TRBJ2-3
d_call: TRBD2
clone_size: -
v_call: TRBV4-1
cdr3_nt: TGCGCCAGCAGTCCTAGCGGGAGCGGAGATACGCAGTATTTT
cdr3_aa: CASSPSGSGDTQYF

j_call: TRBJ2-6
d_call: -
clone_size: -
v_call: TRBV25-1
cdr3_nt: TGTGCCAGCAGTATATCTACCGGGGCCAACGTCCTGACTTTC
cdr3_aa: CASSISTGANVLTF